The clone carrying this T cell receptor (beta chain) has ten or more counts. The antigen remains undetermined. Researchers amplified the TCR beta CDR3 regions from RNA transcripts. TCR CDR3 regions were first amplified by RT-PCR with HTBI primers. TCRdb ran MiXCR on the multiplex PCR reads and lists one entry per CDR3 protein. Of roughly 300,000 distinct CDR3 sequences in the sample, about 21% were seen once. This record comes from a study of T cells in Graves' hyperthyroidism and ophthalmopathy. V lost 7 bases and J lost 4, with 16 bases in between. The CDR3 sequence is 14 residues long. Hyperthyroidism of Graves' type that showed no ophthalmopathy progression within 18 months was stable. Broader study findings: Ophthalmopathy was distinguished from stable hyperthyroidism by 13 V-J signatures.

Sequencing used blood. The receptor comes from a woman aged 45-65 years with Graves' hyperthyroidism. V is TRBV12-3 or TRBV12-4 and J is TRBJ1-2, with a possible D match to TRBD1 (5 bases). The CDR3 reads CASTSRVGSYGYTF. CDR3 bases: TGTGCCAGCACCAGCAGGGTCGGGAGCTATGGCTACACCTTC.